The source of this TCR beta chain is a study of cytomegalovirus exposure and HLA in healthy donors. Whole-study context: From some 190 million T cells, an earlier analysis saw 110 million or so unique TCR beta sequences.

13 Jbeta primers and 60 Vbeta primers were used for the PCR. Some clones are missing from TCRdb's copy, which holds only in-frame ones; the method was immunoSEQ multiplex PCR. The table has 110,000 to 150,000 clones, more than 7.5% seen once. Germline values: CDR1 SNHLY, CDR2 FYNNEI. The CDR3 totals 14 residues. In the case of this clone: The target antigen is unknown.

Overall study findings and caveats: The authors confirmed in vitro that a few CMV-associated chains were specific for CMV antigens. Accurate prediction of most subjects' HLA-A and HLA-B alleles from TCR beta sequences was reported. Reports showed the classifier diagnosing cytomegalovirus status with high specificity and sensitivity.

The chain uses TRBV2 and TRBJ1-1; TRBD1 agrees at 10 bases. Sequences were obtained from PBMCs. The TCR sequence derives from a man aged 45-65 years in good health and CMV-seronegative. The CDR3 here is CAMDRGEFNTEAFF. In DNA form, the CDR3 reads TGTGCTATGGACAGGGGGGAATTCAACACTGAAGCTTTCTTT. Using reference TRBV2 and TRBJ1-1 for the parts outside the CDR3, the full variable domain is EPEVTQTPSHQVTQMGQEVILRCVPISNHLYFYWYRQILGQKVEFLVSFYNNEISEKSEIFDDQFSVERPDGSNFTLKIRSTKLEDSAMYFCAMDRGEFNTEAFFGQGTRLTVV.